What follows is one TCR beta chain and its context. What it binds is unknown. The time point was: persistent/refractory GD, antithyroid drugs over 5 years with positive TRAb. RNA from PBMCs was the source of the TCR library. The source of the sample is a study of regulatory T cells in long-lasting Graves disease. Study-level points and caveats: Persistent disease was characterized by preferential usage of TRBV28, TRBJ1-2 and TRBJ2-5.

The V and J ends lost 4 bases and 6 bases respectively, with 17 bases between them. The CDR3 consists of 16 residues. Germline assignment: CDR1 SGDLS and CDR2 YYNGEE. Arm-PCR of CDR3 regions and iRepertoire HTBI primers were the basis on which TCR beta libraries were built. Authors' processing steps: Among the samples, around 61 TRBV and some 13 TRBJ segments were identified. TCRdb itself ran the multiplex PCR reads through MiXCR, one entry per CDR3 protein. The V and J calls and clone size come from TCRdb's table, not from the authors' own analysis. The profile shows approximately 400,000 distinct CDR3 sequences, more than 20% of them singletons.

The sample consisted of peripheral blood mononuclear cells (PBMCs), taken when the disease was refractory, from a patient treated with antithyroid drugs. The clonotype originates from a female donor with Graves disease. J is TRBJ1-6 and V is TRBV9; D may be TRBD1 (5 bases). The CDR3 coding sequence is TGTGCCAGCAGCACCCGCCGCCAGGGCGTTAATTCACCCCTCCACTTT. Amino acids: CASSTRRQGVNSPLHF.